This TCR beta chain was obtained from a study of cytotoxic CD8 clonotypes in ibrutinib-treated CLL. Whole-study context: Mean productive templates were about 260,000; mean productive rearrangements were 94,082. Broader study findings: Clonality increased at ibrutinib response and stayed stable in sustained remission. At progression, however, it fell back toward baseline.

As for this clone: Its antigen remains unidentified.

The assay was immunoSEQ multiplex PCR, and TCRdb's table has in-frame clones only and misses some. Of approximately 210,000 clones listed, around 70% are singletons. There are 12 residues in the CDR3. Germline CDR1 reads SQVTM; CDR2 reads ANQGSEA. With 7 bases removed from V and 2 bases from J, the gap between germline ends came to 11 bases. From cryopreserved PBMCs came about 2.1 micrograms of genomic DNA used for TCR beta libraries. This clonotype originated in a human donor with chronic lymphocytic leukemia. This chain joins TRBV29-1 and TRBJ1-1; the D is unclear. The sample here was PBMCs, taken after 24 months of ibrutinib treatment. The CDR3 region is CSGWTVNTEAFF. DNA of the CDR3: TGCAGCGGATGGACGGTAAACACTGAAGCTTTCTTT.